What follows are 16 T cell receptor beta chains derived from one specimen sequenced in a study of control samples from healthy donors and cancer patients. Libraries were prepared by immunoSEQ multiplex PCR; TCRdb keeps only in-frame clonotypes and omits some of them. The data hold about 130,000 clones, with over 75% observed a single time. Sequencing was performed on blood. The receptors originated from a man aged 18 to 29 in good health.

This clone was detected a few times. This chain connects TRBV7-9 to TRBJ2-7; 7 positions agree with TRBD2. This CDR3 contains 14 residues. Per the germline V gene, CDR1 is SEHNR and CDR2 is FQNEAQ (reference sequence). V lost 5 bases to trimming and J lost 6 bases; unmatched junction nucleotides: 10. CDR3 loop: CASSLYRGDSEQYF. The CDR3 DNA reads as TGTGCCAGCAGCCTCTACCGGGGGGATAGCGAGCAGTACTTC.

The J gene is TRBJ2-3, the V gene TRBV6-6, with a tentative D call TRBD1 (6 bases). The CDR3 extends over 13 amino acids. Trimming stripped 8 bases from V and 5 bases from J, with 14 bases between. From germline, CDR1 is MNHNY and CDR2 SVGAGI (reference sequence). The CDR3 region has the DNA TGTGCCAGCCTTCGACAGGATGAAGATACGCAGTATTTT. Translating it yields CASLRQDEDTQYF.

This clone was recorded a few times. The chain has TRBV14 and TRBJ1-4, with 7 bases lining up with TRBD1. The CDR3 is made up of 17 amino acids. V shed 4 bases, J shed 3 bases, and the junction held 11 bases outside the gene matches. CDR1 and CDR2 (germline): SGHDN, FVKESK. CDR3 DNA: TGTGCCAGCAGCCCTGGGGACAGCCCTTTTTCTAATGAAAAACTGTTTTTT. Its translation: CASSPGDSPFSNEKLFF.

The chain employs TRBV6-5 and TRBJ1-1, with D maybe TRBD1 (6 bases). V was trimmed by 2 bases and J by 6 bases, leaving 16 bases between them. The CDR3 sequence is 15 residues long. Per the germline V gene, CDR1 is MNHEY and CDR2 is SVGAGI. CDR3 sequence: CASSYGAGAGAEAFF. The DNA for the CDR3 is TGTGCCAGCAGTTACGGAGCGGGGGCCGGGGCTGAAGCTTTCTTT.

This sequence joins TRBV9 and TRBJ1-2; D gene unclear. This CDR3 region has 13 residues. The V end lost 3 bases, the J end lost 5 bases, and 11 bases lay between the germline ends. CDR1 and CDR2 from the germline V gene are SGDLS and YYNGEE. CDR3 in DNA: TGTGCCAGCAGCGCCGGAGGAGGATATGGCTACACCTTC. It is translated as CASSAGGGYGYTF.

This chain links TRBV30 with TRBJ2-3; 7 nucleotides match TRBD2. J lost 6 bases, V lost 8 bases, and 8 bases had no gene match. The CDR3 runs to 12 residues. Germline values: CDR1 GTSNPN, CDR2 SVGIG (reference sequence). The CDR3 bases are TGTGCCCGGAAGAGCGGGATGGATACGCAGTATTTT. Its translation is CARKSGMDTQYF. The whole variable domain, remainder taken from reference TRBV30 and TRBJ2-3, is SQTIHQWPATLVQPVGSPLSLECTVEGTSNPNLYWYRQAAGRGLQLLFYSVGIGQISSEVPQNLSASRPQDRQFILSSKKLLLSDSGFYLCARKSGMDTQYFGPGTRLTVL.

The genes are TRBV4-2 and TRBJ2-3; D is unresolved. CDR1 and CDR2 from the germline V gene are LGHNA and YNFKEQ. The V gene lost 5 bases and the J gene lost 3 bases, with 9 bases spanning the gap. This CDR3 has 13 residues. CDR3 DNA sequence: TGTGCCAGCAGCGAAGGACCGACAGATACGCAGTATTTT. It yields the protein CASSEGPTDTQYF.

This clone showed up just a few times. This rearrangement joins TRBV28 to TRBJ2-2, with 7 bases identical to TRBD1. This CDR3 has 15 amino acids. V was clipped by 8 bases and J by 4 bases; unmatched bases: 10. Germline CDR1 MDHEN, CDR2 SYDVKM. CDR3 bases: TGTGCCAGCTTAACCGGGACAGTCGGCACCGGGGAGCTGTTTTTT. It translates to CASLTGTVGTGELFF.

The V and J genes are TRBV28 and TRBJ1-5, with D unresolved. V lost 6 bases and J lost 3, with 15 bases in between. The CDR3 is 15 amino acids. The V gene's germline CDR1 is MDHEN and CDR2 SYDVKM. The CDR3 DNA is TGTGCCAGCAGCCAAGGAGGAATTTTCAATCAGCCCCAGCATTTT. It translates to CASSQGGIFNQPQHF.

V gene TRBV12-3 or TRBV12-4 combines with J gene TRBJ2-4; D is uncertain. V lost 10 bases to trimming and J lost 12 bases, with 16 bases between them. The CDR3 is 11 residues long. CDR3 sequence: CATLDGPTQYF. The CDR3 bases are TGTGCCACCCTGGACGGCCCCACTCAGTACTTC.

The rearrangement links TRBV7-3 to TRBJ1-1; no firm D call. Trimming shortened V by 5 bases and J by 5 bases, and 12 bases separated the two germline ends. Per the germline V gene, CDR1 is SGHTA and CDR2 is FQGTGA. This CDR3 has 13 residues. The CDR3: CASSPHIETEAFF. In nucleotides, the CDR3 is TGTGCCAGCAGCCCTCATATTGAAACTGAAGCTTTCTTT.

The chain joins TRBV19 to TRBJ2-3; no clear D. The V gene lost 1 base and the J gene lost 12 bases, with 11 bases spanning the gap. CDR1 and CDR2 (germline): LNHDA, SQIVND (reference sequence). CDR3 size: 12 residues. The CDR3 reads CASSIAEETQYF. The CDR3 region has the DNA TGTGCCAGTAGTATAGCCGAGGAGACTCAGTATTTT.

V is TRBV6-5 and J is TRBJ2-5, with 14 bases aligning to TRBD2. Germline loops: CDR1 MNHEY, CDR2 SVGAGI. V was clipped by 6 bases and J by 3 bases; unmatched bases: 3. The CDR3 is 15 residues long. In DNA form, the CDR3 reads TGTGCCAGCAGGAGGGGACTAGCGGGGGAAGAGACCCAGTACTTC. Its translation is CASRRGLAGEETQYF.

The V call is TRBV5-4, the J call TRBJ1-2, with D possibly being TRBD1 (6 bases). The CDR3 has 14 residues. V was cut by 4 bases and J by 5 bases, with 15 bases left in between. Germline CDR1 SGHNT, CDR2 YYREEE (reference sequence). CDR3 DNA sequence: TGTGCCAGCAGCCCCGGGGGGGCCAGTTATGGCTACACCTTC. It encodes CASSPGGASYGYTF.

The chain joins TRBV29-1 to TRBJ1-2; D ambiguous. This CDR3 is built from 14 residues. Per the germline V gene, CDR1 is SQVTM and CDR2 is ANQGSEA. With 7 bases removed from V and 8 bases from J, the gap between germline ends came to 23 bases. The CDR3 reads CSAAERNSLGGYTF. Here the CDR3 DNA reads TGCAGCGCCGCGGAACGGAACTCTCTTGGGGGCTACACCTTC.

The V and J genes are TRBV9 and TRBJ1-3, with a weak D call TRBD1 (5 bases). The CDR3 runs to 16 residues. Germline values: CDR1 SGDLS, CDR2 YYNGEE. Trimming pared 4 bases from V and 2 bases from J, leaving 16 bases between. The CDR3 loop reads CASSIQAGGAGNTIYF. The CDR3 region has the DNA TGTGCCAGCAGCATCCAGGCTGGGGGGGCTGGAAACACCATATATTTT.